This entry describes one TCR beta chain. Original handling: Estimation of nucleated cell counts was performed using reference gene primer amplification. Sequenced by immunoSEQ multiplex PCR; TCRdb stores in-frame clones only, minus some. The V and J calls and clone size were taken over from that table, and D and trimming were inferred from the DNA. The sample lists approximately 530,000 clones, approximately 91% occurring once. Seattle participants joined during active infection and were tracked over time. This sample is drawn from a study of blood T cell repertoires in COVID-19. At the level of the study: In each case, the material was cDNA or gDNA derived from T cells, B-cell-depleted T cells, or PBMCs.

With 1 base clipped from V and 8 bases from J, the junction kept 7 bases outside the gene matches. The CDR3 spans 14 residues. Germline-derived CDR1 and CDR2 are MNHEY and SMNVEV (reference sequence). Specimen: peripheral blood. The clonotype was recovered from a woman in her 50s with COVID-19, enrolled during active disease. The V call is TRBV27, the J call TRBJ1-2; 7 nucleotides line up with TRBD1. CDR3 amino acids: CASSLLQGNSGYTF. CDR3 sequence (DNA): TGTGCCAGCAGTTTATTACAGGGGAATTCGGGCTACACCTTC.